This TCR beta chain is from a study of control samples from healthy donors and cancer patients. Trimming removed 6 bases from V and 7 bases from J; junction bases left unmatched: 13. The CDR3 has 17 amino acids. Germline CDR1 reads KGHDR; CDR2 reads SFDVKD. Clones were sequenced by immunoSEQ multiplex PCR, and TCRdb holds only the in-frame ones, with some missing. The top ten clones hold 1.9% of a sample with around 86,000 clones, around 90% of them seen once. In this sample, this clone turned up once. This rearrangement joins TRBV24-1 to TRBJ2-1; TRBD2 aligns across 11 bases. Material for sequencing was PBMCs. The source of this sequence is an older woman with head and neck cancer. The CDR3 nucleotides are TGTGCCACCAGTTCCGGGTTCTACGCTAGCGGGAGGAATGAGCAGTTCTTC. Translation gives CATSSGFYASGRNEQFF.